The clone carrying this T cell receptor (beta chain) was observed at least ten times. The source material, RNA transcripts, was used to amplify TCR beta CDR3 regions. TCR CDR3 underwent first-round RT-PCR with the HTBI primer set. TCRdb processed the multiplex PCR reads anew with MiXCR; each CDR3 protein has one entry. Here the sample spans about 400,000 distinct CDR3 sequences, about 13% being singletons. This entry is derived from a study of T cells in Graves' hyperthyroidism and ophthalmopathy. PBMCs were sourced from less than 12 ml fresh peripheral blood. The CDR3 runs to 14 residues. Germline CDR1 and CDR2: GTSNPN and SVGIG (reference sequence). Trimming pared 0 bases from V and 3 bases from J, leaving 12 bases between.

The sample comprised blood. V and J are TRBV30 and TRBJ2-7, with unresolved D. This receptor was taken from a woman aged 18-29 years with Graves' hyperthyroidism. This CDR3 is CAWSVQTGDYEQYF. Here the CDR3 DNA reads TGTGCCTGGAGTGTACAGACGGGTGACTACGAGCAGTACTTC.